The rows below give T cell receptor beta chains drawn from one sample of a study of shared clonotypes between healthy human individuals. Clones were read by immunoSEQ multiplex PCR, and TCRdb kept only the in-frame ones, dropping some. Of about 2.2 million clones detected, 85% to 95% appear once; the ten largest clones hold approximately 1.7%. Sample: naive CD8+ T cells from PBMCs. The receptor source for this set is a man younger than 35 in good health. Some clones in this sample may be carry-over from other donors' samples. CDR3s include the opening cysteine and the closing phenylalanine or tryptophan. Each record gives: J gene, V gene, CDR3 protein.

TRBJ1-3	TRBV5-4	CASGTGYTGNTIYF
TRBJ1-1	TRBV5-1	CASSYRGWNTEAFF
TRBJ1-2	TRBV5-6	CASSGGTGRRYGYTF
TRBJ2-5	TRBV30	CAWSVRQYQETQYF
TRBJ1-6	TRBV7-2	CASSLDRGHNSPLHF
TRBJ2-3	TRBV5-1	CASSEYRRTDTQYF
TRBJ2-2	TRBV28	CASSLVPPGELFF
TRBJ2-3	TRBV9	CASSVARTGGLDTQYF
TRBJ2-5	TRBV9	CASSTRQGAFQETQYF
TRBJ2-7	TRBV15	CATSIDLPGEQYF
TRBJ2-3	TRBV6-5	CASGGLDLDTQYF
TRBJ1-4	TRBV14	CASSTSTTPNEKLFF
TRBJ2-7	TRBV10-2	CASSNGLVSYEQYF
TRBJ2-1	TRBV4-1	CASSQRASSNEQFF
TRBJ1-5	TRBV28	CASSLSERGPQHF
TRBJ2-2	TRBV2	CASGGAQREFGSGELFF
TRBJ2-7	TRBV30	CAWRLGNSPDEQYF
TRBJ1-2	TRBV6-1	CASSVPEGPGYTF
TRBJ2-1	TRBV28	CASSFRGGRRNEQFF
TRBJ2-7	TRBV4-3	CASSLRTSGSYEQYF
TRBJ2-1	TRBV11-2	CASSSYIPIAGLGNEQFF
TRBJ2-3	TRBV9	CASSVVPGGSTDTQYF
TRBJ1-4	TRBV7-2	CASSLARTNNEKLFF
TRBJ2-5	TRBV6-1	CASSTHRQYF
TRBJ2-1	TRBV10-3	CAIGSGLHNEQFF
TRBJ2-6	TRBV11-2	CASSPRTVAGANVLTF
TRBJ1-1	TRBV7-9	CASSLGTGEAFF
TRBJ2-1	TRBV7-9	CASARPGPTYNEQFF
TRBJ2-5	TRBV7-9	CASSSPGTQYF
TRBJ1-1	TRBV27	CASSSIRTDTEAFF
TRBJ2-5	TRBV7-9	CASQGPSYQETQYF
TRBJ2-1	TRBV19	CASSLQAGGSGEQFF
TRBJ2-1	TRBV29-1	CSVDLWSYNEQFF
TRBJ2-1	TRBV9	CASSVTSGNEQFF
TRBJ2-7	TRBV19	CASSISDLTPYEQYF
TRBJ2-3	TRBV7-4	CASSPPASGSTDTQYF
TRBJ2-7	TRBV13	CASSKTYEQYF
TRBJ1-1	TRBV4-2	CASSQVGNTEAFF
TRBJ1-1	TRBV28	CASSLRKGRGGTEAFF
TRBJ2-7	TRBV4-3	CASSQDLWGLAGGFYEQYF
TRBJ2-3	TRBV4-1	CASSQEANIRTDTQYF
TRBJ1-4	TRBV5-6	CASSFARGWDEKLFF
TRBJ1-1	TRBV6-5	CASRPGQRTEAFF
TRBJ2-7	TRBV4-3	CASSSKPSRDLSEQYF
TRBJ2-3	TRBV9	CASSGARLALGTDTQYF
TRBJ2-7	TRBV23-1	CASSPTSPSEYEQYF
TRBJ1-2	TRBV9	CASSPTDLPHYGYTF
TRBJ1-2	TRBV6-4	CASSDSNGYGYTF
TRBJ2-3	TRBV9	CASSVTTGGITDTQYF
TRBJ1-5	TRBV27	CASSLSILSQPQHF
TRBJ1-2	TRBV6-5	CASRTYPGALSGYTF
TRBJ2-7	TRBV28	CASSRPGVPYEQYF
TRBJ2-5	TRBV5-8	CASTHRLKTQETQYF
TRBJ2-1	TRBV28	CASSFSGRGNEQFF
TRBJ2-7	TRBV30	CAWTPGPLGYEQYF